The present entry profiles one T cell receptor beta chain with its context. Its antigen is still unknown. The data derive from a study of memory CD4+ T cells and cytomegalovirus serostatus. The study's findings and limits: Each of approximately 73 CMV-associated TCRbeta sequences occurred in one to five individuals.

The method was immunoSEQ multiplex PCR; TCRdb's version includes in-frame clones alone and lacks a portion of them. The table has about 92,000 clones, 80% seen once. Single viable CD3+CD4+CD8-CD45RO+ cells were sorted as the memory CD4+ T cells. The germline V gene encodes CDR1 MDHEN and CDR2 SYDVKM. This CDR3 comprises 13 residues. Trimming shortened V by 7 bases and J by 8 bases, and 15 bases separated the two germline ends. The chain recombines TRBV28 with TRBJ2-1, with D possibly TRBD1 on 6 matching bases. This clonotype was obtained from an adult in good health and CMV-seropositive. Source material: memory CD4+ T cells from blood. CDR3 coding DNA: TGTGCCAGCATCCAGCCGGACAGCGATGAGCAGTTCTTC. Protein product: CASIQPDSDEQFF.